This T cell receptor (beta chain) came from a study of cytomegalovirus exposure and HLA in healthy donors. The wider study: Unique TCR beta sequences numbering 95 million to 130 million came from 150 million to 200 million T cells in an earlier analysis.

The CDR3 runs 18 residues. V lost 6 bases and J 0 bases, leaving 21 bases between the germline ends. Germline V lookup: CDR1 KGHSH, CDR2 LQKENI. In the PCR, 60 Vbeta and 13 Jbeta primers were used. Sequenced by immunoSEQ multiplex PCR; TCRdb stores in-frame clones only, minus some. The data hold under 200,000 clones, with about 80% observed a single time. Regarding this clone: The antigen remains unidentified.

Regarding the study as a whole: Beyond CMV serostatus, there was no information to go on about immune exposure. Earlier results showed most TCR beta V segments being productive about 90% or about 30% of the time. A later analysis linked a missense variant in DCLRE1C to the trimming of TCR beta V and J genes.

Sequencing was carried out using PBMCs. The V gene is TRBV18, the J gene TRBJ2-1; a possible D gene is TRBD2 (5 bases). This sequence was found in a woman aged 45 to 65 in good health and CMV-seronegative. The DNA of the CDR3 is TGTGCCAGCTCCCTCTCTAGACCAGCGACTAACTCCTACAATGAGCAGTTCTTC. Amino acid sequence: CASSLSRPATNSYNEQFF.